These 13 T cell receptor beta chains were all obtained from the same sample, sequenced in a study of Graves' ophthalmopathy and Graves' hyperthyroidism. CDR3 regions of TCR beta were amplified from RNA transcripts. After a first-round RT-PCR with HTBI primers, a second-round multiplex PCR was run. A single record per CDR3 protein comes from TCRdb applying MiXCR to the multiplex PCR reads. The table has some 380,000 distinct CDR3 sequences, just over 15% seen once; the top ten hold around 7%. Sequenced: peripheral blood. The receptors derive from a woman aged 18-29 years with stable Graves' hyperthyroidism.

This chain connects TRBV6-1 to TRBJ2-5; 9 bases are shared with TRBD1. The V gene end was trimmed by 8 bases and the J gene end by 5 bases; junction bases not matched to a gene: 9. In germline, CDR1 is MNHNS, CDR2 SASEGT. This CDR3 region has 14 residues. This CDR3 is CASSRDRVAETQYF. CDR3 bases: TGTGCCAGCTCTAGGGACAGGGTGGCGGAGACCCAGTACTTC.

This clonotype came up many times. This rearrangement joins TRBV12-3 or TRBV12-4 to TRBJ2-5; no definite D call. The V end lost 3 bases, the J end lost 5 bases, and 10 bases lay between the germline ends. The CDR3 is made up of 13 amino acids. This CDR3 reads CASSFGDWETQYF. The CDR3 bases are TGTGCCAGCAGTTTTGGTGATTGGGAGACCCAGTACTTC.

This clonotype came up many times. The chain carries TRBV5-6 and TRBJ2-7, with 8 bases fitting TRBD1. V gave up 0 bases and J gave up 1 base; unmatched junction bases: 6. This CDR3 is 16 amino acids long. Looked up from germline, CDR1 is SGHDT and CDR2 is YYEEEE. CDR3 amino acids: CASSLVGGQVSYEQYF. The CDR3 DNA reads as TGTGCCAGCAGCTTGGTTGGGGGACAGGTATCCTACGAGCAGTACTTC. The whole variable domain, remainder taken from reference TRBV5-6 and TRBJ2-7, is DAGVTQSPTHLIKTRGQQVTLRCSPKSGHDTVSWYQQALGQGPQFIFQYYEEEERQRGNFPDRFSGHQFPNYSSELNVNALLLGDSALYLCASSLVGGQVSYEQYFGPGTRLTVT.

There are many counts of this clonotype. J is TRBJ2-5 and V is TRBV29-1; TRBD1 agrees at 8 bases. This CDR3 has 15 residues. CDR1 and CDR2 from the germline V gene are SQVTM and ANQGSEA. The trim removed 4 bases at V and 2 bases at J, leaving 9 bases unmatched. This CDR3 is CSVVEGQGRQETQYF. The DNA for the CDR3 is TGCAGCGTTGTGGAAGGACAGGGTCGACAAGAGACCCAGTACTTC.

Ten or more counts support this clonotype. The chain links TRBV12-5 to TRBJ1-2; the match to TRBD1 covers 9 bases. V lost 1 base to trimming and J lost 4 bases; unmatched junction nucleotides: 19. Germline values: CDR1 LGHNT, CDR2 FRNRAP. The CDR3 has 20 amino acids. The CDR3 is CASGLGGPGTGIVFGYGYTF. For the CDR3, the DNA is TGTGCTAGTGGTTTGGGGGGTCCCGGGACAGGGATCGTCTTCGGCTATGGCTACACCTTC.

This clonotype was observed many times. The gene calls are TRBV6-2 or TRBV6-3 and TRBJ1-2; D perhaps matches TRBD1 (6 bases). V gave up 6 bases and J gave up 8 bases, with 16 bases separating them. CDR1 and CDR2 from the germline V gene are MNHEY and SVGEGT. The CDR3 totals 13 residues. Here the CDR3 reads CASSFTGSGGYTF. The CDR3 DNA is TGTGCCAGCAGCTTCACAGGGTCCGGCGGCTACACCTTC.

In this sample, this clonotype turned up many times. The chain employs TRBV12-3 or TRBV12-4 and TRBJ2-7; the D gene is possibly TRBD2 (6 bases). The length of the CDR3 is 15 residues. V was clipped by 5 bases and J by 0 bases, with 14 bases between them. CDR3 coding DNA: TGTGCCAGCAGTCCCCGGGACTCCCTCTCCTACGAGCAGTACTTC. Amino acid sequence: CASSPRDSLSYEQYF.

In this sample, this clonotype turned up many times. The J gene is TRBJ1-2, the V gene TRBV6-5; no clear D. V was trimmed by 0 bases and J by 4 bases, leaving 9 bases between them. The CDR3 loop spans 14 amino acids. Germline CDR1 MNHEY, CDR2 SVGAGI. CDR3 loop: CASSYSAGLYGYTF. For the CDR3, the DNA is TGTGCCAGCAGTTACTCGGCAGGCCTCTATGGCTACACCTTC.

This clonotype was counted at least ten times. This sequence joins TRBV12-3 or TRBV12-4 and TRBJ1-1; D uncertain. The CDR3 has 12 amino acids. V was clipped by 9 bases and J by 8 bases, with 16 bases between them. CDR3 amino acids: CASQGWEAEAFF. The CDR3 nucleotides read TGTGCCAGTCAAGGGTGGGAGGCCGAAGCTTTCTTT.

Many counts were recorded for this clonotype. The CDR3 DNA is TGTGCCAGCTCACCACTTCTGCGGGGGGGAACCTACGAGCAGTACTTC. This codes for CASSPLLRGGTYEQYF. V gene TRBV18 combines with J gene TRBJ2-7, with 9 bases matching TRBD2. The CDR3 totals 16 residues. Germline loops: CDR1 KGHSH, CDR2 LQKENI. J gave up 2 bases and V 1 base, and 6 bases lay outside the gene matches.

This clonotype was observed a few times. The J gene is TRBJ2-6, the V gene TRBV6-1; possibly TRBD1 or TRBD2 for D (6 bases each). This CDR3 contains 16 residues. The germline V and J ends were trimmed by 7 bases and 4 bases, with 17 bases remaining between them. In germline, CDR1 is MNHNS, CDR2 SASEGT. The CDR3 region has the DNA TGTGCCAGCAACCCAGCCGGGGGCCCCGGGGCCAACGTCCTGACTTTC. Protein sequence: CASNPAGGPGANVLTF.

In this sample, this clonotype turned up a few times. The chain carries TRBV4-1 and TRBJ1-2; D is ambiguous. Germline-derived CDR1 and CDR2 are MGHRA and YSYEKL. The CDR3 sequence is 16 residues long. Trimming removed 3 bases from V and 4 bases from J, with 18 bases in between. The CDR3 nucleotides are TGCGCCAGCAGCCAGTCCAGCGTAAAGGTTGGCTATGGCTACACCTTC. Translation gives CASSQSSVKVGYGYTF.

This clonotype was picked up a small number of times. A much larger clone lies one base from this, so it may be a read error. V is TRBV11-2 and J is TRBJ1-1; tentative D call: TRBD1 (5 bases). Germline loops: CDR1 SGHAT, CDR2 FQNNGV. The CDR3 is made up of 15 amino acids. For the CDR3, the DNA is TGTGCCAACAGCTTAGATCGACAGAGAGGGACTGAAGCTTTCTTT. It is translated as CANSLDRQRGTEAFF.